Shown below are 24 T cell receptor beta chains from a single sample sequenced in a study of cytomegalovirus exposure and HLA in healthy donors. PCR employed 60 Vbeta and 13 Jbeta primers. Repertoires were generated with immunoSEQ multiplex PCR, while TCRdb's copy carries only in-frame clones and drops some. The table records under 200,000 clones, roughly four fifths of them present only once. Sequencing was done on a sample of PBMCs. These receptors were taken from a man in his forties in good health and CMV-seronegative.

This rearrangement joins TRBV7-9 to TRBJ2-4, with 10 bases that match TRBD2. The CDR3 has 19 amino acids. V lost 2 bases to trimming and J lost 0 bases; unmatched junction nucleotides: 10. Germline CDR1 is SEHNR and CDR2 is FQNEAQ (reference sequence). The CDR3 region has the DNA TGTGCCAGCAGCTTACCGGGACTAGCGAATGGAGGAGCCAAAAACATTCAGTACTTC. Translation: CASSLPGLANGGAKNIQYF.

The chain has TRBV7-6 and TRBJ2-1; D is undetermined. Germline CDR1 SGHVS, CDR2 FNYEAQ. V was clipped by 5 bases and J by 4 bases, with 15 bases between them. The CDR3 is 15 residues long. CDR3 nucleotide sequence: TGTGCCAGCAGCCCCGGCCCGAGCGTGTACAATGAGCAGTTCTTC. Translating gives CASSPGPSVYNEQFF.

This chain joins TRBV28 and TRBJ2-3; no firm D call. There are 12 residues in the CDR3. V lost 7 bases to trimming and J lost 4 bases, with 9 bases between them. Germline V gives CDR1 MDHEN, CDR2 SYDVKM. The CDR3: CASTLAADTQYF. The CDR3 DNA is TGTGCCAGCACCCTGGCTGCAGATACGCAGTATTTT.

This clone was recorded once. This sequence joins TRBV28 and TRBJ2-3; 12 bases map to TRBD2. This CDR3 region has 14 residues. CDR1 and CDR2 from the germline V gene are MDHEN and SYDVKM. With V trimmed by 8 bases and J by 6 bases, 6 bases remained unmatched. CDR3 sequence reads: CASLTSGRWDTQYF. In nucleotides, the CDR3 is TGTGCCAGCTTGACTAGCGGGAGATGGGATACGCAGTATTTT.

The CDR3 sequence: CATSRGQGVAGANVLTF. CDR3 nucleotides: TGTGCCACCAGCAGGGGACAGGGGGTAGCTGGGGCCAACGTCCTGACTTTC. V and J are TRBV15 and TRBJ2-6, with TRBD1 matching 11 bases. The V segment lost 3 bases and the J segment 2 bases; nucleotides outside the gene matches: 3. There are 17 residues in the CDR3. Germline CDR1 and CDR2: LNHNV and YYDKDF (reference sequence).

The chain uses TRBV16 and TRBJ1-6, with D tentatively TRBD1 (6 bases). This CDR3 has 16 residues. The V end lost 7 bases, the J end lost 7 bases, and 20 bases lay between the germline ends. CDR1 and CDR2 (germline): KGHSY, FQNENV. The CDR3 region is CASNRRGGRGNSPLHF. The CDR3 nucleotides are TGTGCCAGCAACCGTCGGGGGGGGCGCGGAAATTCACCCCTCCACTTT.

This clone is a singleton in its sample. Other nucleotide sequences in the sample specify the same CDR3. The J gene is TRBJ2-1, the V gene TRBV7-2, with D possibly TRBD2 on 5 matching bases. The CDR3 runs to 14 residues. V was shortened by 0 bases and J by 5 bases, with 8 bases between the two germline ends. Per germline, CDR1 SGHTA and CDR2 FQGNSA. CDR3 loop: CASSLASGNNEQFF. CDR3 bases: TGTGCCAGCAGCTTAGCGAGCGGTAACAATGAGCAGTTCTTC. The full variable domain, completed using reference TRBV7-2 and TRBJ2-1, is GAGVSQSPSNKVTEKGKDVELRCDPISGHTALYWYRQSLGQGLEFLIYFQGNSAPDKSGLPSDRFSAERTGGSVSTLTIQRTQQEDSAVYLCASSLASGNNEQFFGPGTRLTVL.

The chain combines TRBV7-9 with TRBJ2-7; TRBD1 is a possible D gene (6 bases). Trimming removed 5 bases at V and 0 bases at J, with 14 bases between. The CDR3 has 15 residues. Germline CDR1 reads SEHNR; CDR2 reads FQNEAQ (reference sequence). The CDR3 region is CASSARVGGSYEQYF. CDR3 sequence (DNA): TGTGCCAGCAGCGCCCGGGTAGGGGGCTCCTACGAGCAGTACTTC.

This clone was seen a few times. The genes are TRBV9 and TRBJ1-6; D is ambiguous. V dropped 2 bases and J dropped 7 bases, with 4 bases sitting between them. Germline V lookup: CDR1 SGDLS, CDR2 YYNGEE. The CDR3 contains 12 residues. CDR3 bases: TGTGCCAGCAGCGTCAGAAATTCACCCCTCCACTTT. Its protein is CASSVRNSPLHF.

The chain couples TRBV7-9 to TRBJ2-7; D gene unclear. Germline loops: CDR1 SEHNR, CDR2 FQNEAQ (reference sequence). The CDR3 contains 16 residues. The germline V and J ends were trimmed by 5 bases and 4 bases, with 21 bases remaining between them. In nucleotides, the CDR3 is TGTGCCAGCAGCGTCACCAGAGGTACCACCCCATACGAGCAGTACGTC. Translating it yields CASSVTRGTTPYEQYV.

The CDR3 region is CASLGGGLSTDTQYF. The CDR3 DNA sequence: TGTGCCAGCCTAGGAGGAGGTCTGAGCACAGATACGCAGTATTTT. The V call is TRBV6-1, the J call TRBJ2-3; TRBD2 might be the D (5 bases). In germline, CDR1 is MNHNS, CDR2 SASEGT. V gave up 8 bases and J gave up 0 bases, with 15 bases separating them. This CDR3 is 15 amino acids long.

This clone was counted once. The V and J genes are TRBV25-1 and TRBJ1-5; no clear D gene. Germline CDR1 is MGHDK and CDR2 is SYGVNS. Deletions cut 1 base from V and 9 bases from J, with 13 bases between. The length of the CDR3 is 14 residues. CDR3 loop: CASSEWEWPGPQHF. CDR3 coding DNA: TGTGCCAGCAGTGAATGGGAGTGGCCCGGGCCCCAGCATTTT.

This clone has just a few counts. This chain uses TRBV18 with TRBJ2-7; 10 bases are a match to TRBD1. CDR3 length equals 14 residues. With V trimmed by 5 bases and J by 5 bases, 6 bases remained unmatched. Germline CDR1 KGHSH, CDR2 LQKENI. CDR3 DNA: TGTGCCAGCTCAAGACAGGGGGCCTTTAACGAGCAGTACGTC. Encoded protein: CASSRQGAFNEQYV.

The chain employs TRBV7-6 and TRBJ1-4; tentative D call: TRBD1 (5 bases). V lost 11 bases to trimming and J lost 3 bases, with 13 bases between them. Germline V lookup: CDR1 SGHVS, CDR2 FNYEAQ. This CDR3 has 13 residues. The DNA of the CDR3 is TGTGCCTCAGGGAGGGGTCCTAATGAAAAACTGTTTTTT. This translates into CASGRGPNEKLFF.

J is TRBJ1-2 and V is TRBV5-6; D is ambiguous. V was shortened by 0 bases and J by 2 bases, with 5 bases between the two germline ends. CDR1 and CDR2 (germline): SGHDT, YYEEEE. The CDR3 is 13 residues long. For the CDR3, the DNA is TGTGCCAGCAGCTTGGGGCAAAACTATGGCTACACCTTC. Amino acid sequence: CASSLGQNYGYTF.

The gene calls are TRBV28 and TRBJ2-7, with 7 bases matching TRBD2. Germline V lookup: CDR1 MDHEN, CDR2 SYDVKM. CDR3 size: 14 residues. V was clipped by 6 bases and J by 2 bases; unmatched bases: 7. DNA for the CDR3: TGTGCCAGCAGCCACTCTGGGAGGGCCTACGAGCAGTACTTC. This gives the protein CASSHSGRAYEQYF. Full variable domain (rest looked up from reference TRBV28 and TRBJ2-7): DVKVTQSSRYLVKRTGEKVFLECVQDMDHENMFWYRQDPGLGLRLIYFSYDVKMKEKGDIPEGYSVSREKKERFSLILESASTNQTSMYLCASSHSGRAYEQYFGPGTRLTVT.

The V and J genes are TRBV5-6 and TRBJ1-1, with 11 bases lining up with TRBD1. The V gene's germline CDR1 is SGHDT and CDR2 YYEEEE. V lost 3 bases, J lost 3 bases, and 10 bases stayed unmatched. CDR3 size: 17 residues. CDR3 in DNA: TGTGCCAGCAGCTCATATCGACGGGACAGGGGGTACACTGAAGCTTTCTTT. This encodes CASSSYRRDRGYTEAFF.

The chain has TRBV5-8 and TRBJ2-3; 11 bases line up with TRBD1. The CDR3 spans 18 residues. J was trimmed by 1 base and V by 4 bases; bases with no gene match: 11. Germline V gives CDR1 SGHTS, CDR2 YDEGEE. Here the CDR3 reads CASSRWTGGASGTDTQYF. The CDR3 region has the DNA TGTGCCAGCAGCCGATGGACAGGGGGCGCGTCGGGCACAGATACGCAGTATTTT.

The chain recombines TRBV18 with TRBJ2-4; 8 positions agree with TRBD2. The CDR3 runs 16 residues. CDR1 and CDR2 (germline): KGHSH, LQKENI. After removal of 2 bases from V and 4 bases from J, the junction contained 7 bases not matched to a gene. CDR3 sequence reads: CASSPAGGFGKNIQYF. CDR3 DNA sequence: TGTGCCAGCTCACCAGCGGGAGGATTTGGAAAAAACATTCAGTACTTC.

This chain uses TRBV5-5 with TRBJ1-2, with a weak D call TRBD1 (6 bases). CDR1 SGHKS and CDR2 YYEKEE come from the germline V gene (reference sequence). Between the trimmed V and J ends, which lost 3 bases and 2 bases, there was a span of 14 bases. This CDR3 comprises 15 residues. CDR3 in DNA: TGTGCCAGCAGCTCGGGGGGCAGGGGAAACTATGGCTACACCTTC. Translated, it gives CASSSGGRGNYGYTF. Full variable domain (remainder filled in from reference TRBV5-5 and TRBJ1-2): DAGVTQSPTHLIKTRGQQVTLRCSPISGHKSVSWYQQVLGQGPQFIFQYYEKEERGRGNFPDRFSARQFPNYSSELNVNALLLGDSALYLCASSSGGRGNYGYTFGSGTRLTVV.

The rearrangement links TRBV27 to TRBJ2-7; no clear D. This CDR3 comprises 13 residues. Deletions cut 2 bases from V and 1 base from J, with 6 bases between. The germline V gene has CDR1 MNHEY and CDR2 SMNVEV (reference sequence). CDR3 region: CASSLTVSYEQYF. CDR3 nucleotide sequence: TGTGCCAGCAGTTTAACGGTTTCCTACGAGCAGTACTTC.

V usage is TRBV25-1 and J usage is TRBJ2-5; the D is unclear. V lost 3 bases and J lost 3, with 8 bases in between. The V gene's germline CDR1 is MGHDK and CDR2 SYGVNS. The length of the CDR3 is 13 residues. CDR3 amino acids: CASSDPVEETQYF. For the CDR3, the DNA is TGTGCCAGCAGTGACCCGGTAGAAGAGACCCAGTACTTC. Full variable domain (remainder filled in from reference TRBV25-1 and TRBJ2-5): EADIYQTPRYLVIGTGKKITLECSQTMGHDKMYWYQQDPGMELHLIHYSYGVNSTEKGDLSSESTVSRIRTEHFPLTLESARPSHTSQYLCASSDPVEETQYFGPGTRLLVL.

J is TRBJ1-2 and V is TRBV30; D not certain. The germline V gene has CDR1 GTSNPN and CDR2 SVGIG (reference sequence). The CDR3 runs 13 residues. Deletions cut 4 bases from V and 4 bases from J, with 13 bases between. In DNA form, the CDR3 reads TGTGCCTGGACCCTCTCCATCGGCTATGGCTACACCTTC. This gives the protein CAWTLSIGYGYTF.

This chain joins TRBV27 and TRBJ1-1, with 12 bases that match TRBD1. Germline assignment: CDR1 MNHEY and CDR2 SMNVEV (reference sequence). The CDR3 runs 16 residues. After removal of 4 bases from V and 6 bases from J, the junction contained 9 bases not matched to a gene. The CDR3: CASSSYPGQGAAEAFF. The DNA for the CDR3 is TGTGCCAGCAGTTCGTATCCGGGACAGGGGGCCGCTGAAGCTTTCTTT.